This TCR beta chain was retrieved from a study of neurological immune-mediated disorders. Study-level points and caveats: Private repertoires in all groups were suggested by the absence of shared CDR3 amino acid sequences among expanded clones across subjects.

The CDR3 has 16 amino acids. The time point was: longitudinal time-point 3. Comments on this clonotype: What it recognizes is unknown. This sequence may be a read error, since a much larger clone differs from it by one base.

TCRdb redid the calling of the 5' RACE reads with MiXCR, one entry per CDR3 protein. The table includes 84,000 or so distinct CDR3 sequences, 3.5% to 4.5% detected once. The chain has TRBV12-3 or TRBV12-4 and TRBJ1-3, with D maybe TRBD1 (6 bases). Input material: PBMCs. The receptor's source is a woman aged 55 to 70 with multiple sclerosis. The CDR3: CTSSEPTGYSGNTIYF. For the CDR3, the DNA is TGTACCAGCAGCGAACCCACAGGGTACTCTGGAAACACCATATATTTT.